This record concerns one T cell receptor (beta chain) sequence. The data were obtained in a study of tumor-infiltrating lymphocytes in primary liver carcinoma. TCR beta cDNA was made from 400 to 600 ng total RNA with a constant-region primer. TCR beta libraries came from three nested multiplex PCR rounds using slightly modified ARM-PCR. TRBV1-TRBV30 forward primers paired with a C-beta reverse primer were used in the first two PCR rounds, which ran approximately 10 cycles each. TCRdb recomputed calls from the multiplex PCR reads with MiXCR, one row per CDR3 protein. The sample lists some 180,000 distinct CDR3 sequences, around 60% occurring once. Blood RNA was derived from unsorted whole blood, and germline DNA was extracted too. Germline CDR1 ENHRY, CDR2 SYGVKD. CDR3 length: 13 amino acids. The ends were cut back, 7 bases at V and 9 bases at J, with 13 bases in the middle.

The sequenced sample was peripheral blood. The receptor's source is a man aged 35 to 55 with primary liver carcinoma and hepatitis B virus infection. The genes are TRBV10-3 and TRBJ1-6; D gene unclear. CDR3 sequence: CAIMAGEGSPLHF. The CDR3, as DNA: TGTGCCATCATGGCCGGGGAAGGTTCACCCCTCCACTTT.